This T cell receptor (beta chain) was captured by sequencing in a study of blood T cells in healthy people across ages. With a J-beta primer mix and a sample-barcoded 5' primer, a second PCR ran about 7 to 12 cycles. TCRdb reprocessed the 5' RACE reads with MiXCR, giving one entry per CDR3 protein. The sample has more than 450,000 distinct CDR3 sequences, about 27% seen once. Germline lookup yields CDR1 SQVTM and CDR2 ANQGSEA. The CDR3 runs 20 residues. J lost 0 bases, V lost 6 bases, and 19 bases had no gene match. Samples had at least 6.5 million PBMCs isolated from them. This sample also belongs to another study, concerning T cells of mothers and their children. That source notes: Each child gave 2.5 million to 3.5 million TCR beta CDR3 reads (each mother, over 9 million).

The sample was blood. The V call is TRBV29-1, the J call TRBJ2-1; 11 nucleotides line up with TRBD2. This clonotype was sampled from a boy younger than 10 in good health. CDR3 DNA: TGCAGCGTGCACTTCTCTCAGGTGCTAGCGGGAGGACCCTCCTACAATGAGCAGTTCTTC. As protein: CSVHFSQVLAGGPSYNEQFF.